The entry below gives a single T cell receptor beta chain sequence along with its context. What it binds is not known. This entry comes from a study of CD8+ T cells in alopecia areata. Study in general: Among treated patients, oral tofacitinib was administered at 5 to 10 mg twice daily.

In each case, RNA was isolated and then reverse transcribed into cDNA as the sequencing template. Clones were read by immunoSEQ multiplex PCR, and TCRdb kept only the in-frame ones, dropping some. This sample has roughly 200,000 clones, with approximately 40% found just once. General study results and limits: Persistence in scalp and blood during tofacitinib was observed for many expanded lesional clones.

Stated treatment: oral pan-JAK inhibitor, 5-10 mg twice daily. The specimen was CD4+ T cells sorted from blood, collected around week 36, from a patient treated with tofacitinib. The sequence was collected from a human donor with alopecia areata.

The CDR3 spells CASRPGESTDTQYF. The CDR3, as DNA: TGTGCCAGCAGACCCGGGGAAAGCACAGATACGCAGTATTTT. The chain couples TRBV6-6 to TRBJ2-3, with a possible D match to TRBD2 (5 bases). V was shortened by 6 bases and J by 0 bases, with 10 bases between the two germline ends. CDR1 is MNHNY and CDR2 is SVGAGI in the germline V gene (reference sequence). The CDR3 covers 14 residues.